This TCR beta chain is from a study of T cells in Graves' hyperthyroidism and ophthalmopathy (dated by TCRdb to the late 2010s). Regarding the study in general: Peripheral blood samples were taken at the time of initial diagnosis, prior to any treatment. The roughly 94 discovery patients were randomly split 7:3 into training and test sets. TCR Vbeta CDR3 sequencing of 135 peripheral blood samples (roughly 43 ophthalmopathy, roughly 74 hyperthyroidism and roughly 17 progressor patients) is reported in the paper. To identify distinguishing TCR V-J signatures, a discovery cohort of 90 to 100 patients was used, comprising approximately 40 with Graves' ophthalmopathy and around 57 with stable Graves' hyperthyroidism. Following sampling, methimazole starting at 30 mg daily was given to hyperthyroidism patients, and high-dose intravenous methylprednisolone was given to ophthalmopathy patients. In about 6 Graves' hyperthyroidism patients, the study also compared T-cell repertoires from thyroid tissue with T-cell repertoires from blood. Prospective prediction of ophthalmopathy was tested in an independent validation cohort consisting of under 20 hyperthyroidism patients and more than 15 patients who later progressed to ophthalmopathy.

Findings and caveats that apply to the study as a whole: Most expanded thyroid clonotypes (frequency above 0.001) were also found in blood, which suggests that blood repertoires may mirror thyroid immune responses. Sample size was not statistically predetermined, and investigators were not blinded to group allocation. In validation, progression to ophthalmopathy was predicted by the model with roughly 69% sensitivity and 72% to 80% specificity, a median of 6.5 months before onset. A 13 V-J signature model separated ophthalmopathy from stable hyperthyroidism, with 87.88% sensitivity and roughly 84% specificity in cross-validation and 80%/75% in testing.

Ophthalmopathy patients had moderately to severely active disease, Clinical Activity Score of at least 3, NOSPECS grade of at least 4, and duration under 3 months. Any patient with an uncontrolled infection, another autoimmune disease, pregnancy or lactation was excluded. Diagnoses relied on clinical symptoms, serum thyroxine and TRAb, thyroid ultrasound and orbital computed tomography. PBMCs were separated from around 9.1 ml of fresh peripheral blood using Ficoll-Paque density gradient centrifugation. Trizol reagent was used to extract total RNA, and RNA quality was then checked on an Agilent 2100 Bioanalyzer. The cysteine opens and the phenylalanine closes a CDR3 of 15 amino acids. Only the CDR3 DNA stays, 45 bases, in frame from base 1. The germline V gene specifies MGHDK as CDR1 and SYGVNS as CDR2. Germline trimming amounts to 3 bases on V and 4 bases on J, with 7 as the count of junction bases outside the gene matches.

The TCR beta CDR3 regions were amplified from RNA transcripts. A first-round RT-PCR of the TCR CDR3 used the HTBI primer set with the Qiagen OneStep RT-PCR kit. Libraries were constructed in a second round of multiplex PCR, after which size selection and purification were carried out. Libraries were sequenced paired-end with 100 bp reads on an Illumina HiSeq2000. The paper's processing steps were these. SOAPnuke was used to process the raw data, with reads discarded if the reads contained adapters or uncalled bases, had a mean Phred below 15, or lacked an exact constant-primer or identifier match. COPE v1.2.5 was used to merge high-quality paired reads, and clonotypes were defined as unique nucleotide sequences. MiTCR v1.1 was used to align the clonotypes against IMGT TRBV, TRBD and TRBJ reference segments. Analysis was restricted to V-J combinations with a frequency above 0.0001, which covered roughly 99% of repertoires. A TCS score was defined as the ratio between F50 (clonal expansion) and ExV (chaos), using BLOSUM62-based TCRdist between CDR3 peptides within each V-J. Welch's t-statistics and random forest reduced 500 to 550 V-J features to 13, which were used in a naive Bayes classifier (R e1071). TCRdb handled the public reads itself, with Q25 trimming in fastp and clone calling in MiXCR, and kept productive beta chains. Identical CDR3 proteins give one entry, which carries the most common genes and DNA. These V and J calls rely on TCRdb rather than the paper's analysis. The sample contains 450,000 to 550,000 distinct CDR3 sequences, roughly 24% of them found a single time. Of the sample, about 11% falls within the top ten clones.

A few counts support this clonotype. Its antigen specificity is not known. No much larger clone exists at a distance of one base, and base qualities are not known. The V and J segments used are TRBV25-1 and TRBJ2-7; 9 bases in between match TRBD1. The source material was blood. The sequence derives from a young woman with Graves' ophthalmopathy. The nucleotides read TGTGCCAGCAGTGACGCCCGACAGGGGGGGTACGAGCAGTACTTC. Translation gives CASSDARQGGYEQYF.